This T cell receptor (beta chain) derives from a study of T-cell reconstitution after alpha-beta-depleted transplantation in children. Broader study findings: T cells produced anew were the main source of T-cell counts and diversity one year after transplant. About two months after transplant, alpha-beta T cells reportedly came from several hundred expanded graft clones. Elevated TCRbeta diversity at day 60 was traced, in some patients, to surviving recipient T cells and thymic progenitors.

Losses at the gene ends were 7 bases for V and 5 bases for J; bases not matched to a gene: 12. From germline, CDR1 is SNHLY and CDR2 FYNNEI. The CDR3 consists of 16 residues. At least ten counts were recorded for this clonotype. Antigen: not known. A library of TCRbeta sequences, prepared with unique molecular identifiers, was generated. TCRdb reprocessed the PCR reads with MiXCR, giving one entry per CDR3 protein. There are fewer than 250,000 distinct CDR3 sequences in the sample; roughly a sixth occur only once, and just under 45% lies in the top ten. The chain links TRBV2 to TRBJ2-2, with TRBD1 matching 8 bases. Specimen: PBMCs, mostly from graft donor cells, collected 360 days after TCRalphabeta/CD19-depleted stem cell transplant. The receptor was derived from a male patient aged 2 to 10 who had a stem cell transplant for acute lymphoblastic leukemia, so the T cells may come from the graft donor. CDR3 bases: TGTGCCAGCACCAAGGACAGGGTTAACCCTACCGGGGAGCTGTTTTTT. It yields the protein CASTKDRVNPTGELFF.